This TCR beta chain was retrieved from a study of cytomegalovirus exposure and HLA in healthy donors. Study details: Within an early data release were 65 million to 90 million unique TCRs drawn from HLA-typed donors.

Primers included in the PCR were 60 Vbeta and 13 Jbeta primers. Generated by immunoSEQ multiplex PCR, the TCRdb table keeps only in-frame clones and is missing some. The top ten hold 8.9% of the sample, which has about 130,000 clones, 80% seen once. The V end was cut by 4 bases, the J end by 5 bases, with 12 bases between. The CDR3 covers 15 residues. Germline-derived CDR1 and CDR2 are SGHTA and FQGTGA. The source is a man aged 25 to 45 in good health and CMV-seropositive. The chain joins TRBV7-3 to TRBJ1-6, with a possible D match to TRBD1 (6 bases). Sequencing was carried out using PBMCs. For the CDR3, the DNA is TGTGCCAGCAGCTCCTCAGGGGCCCATAATTCACCCCTCCACTTT. Its protein product is CASSSSGAHNSPLHF.